Below are 21 T cell receptor beta chains sequenced from a single sample in a study of T cell responses to AZD1222 COVID-19 vaccine. Generated by immunoSEQ multiplex PCR, the TCRdb table keeps only in-frame clones and is missing some. The data contain about 120,000 clones, about 95% of them singletons. The sequences come from peripheral blood, collected 28 days after the second AZD1222 dose. These receptors originate from an adult who received the AZD1222 COVID-19 vaccine.

The CDR3 coding sequence is TGTGCCAGCAGCTTAGGATCCGGGATAGACATGAATTCACCCCTCCACTTT. It is translated as CASSLGSGIDMNSPLHF. The chain recombines TRBV13 with TRBJ1-6, with D unclear. Germline V lookup: CDR1 PRHDT, CDR2 FYEKMQ (reference sequence). The CDR3 loop spans 17 amino acids. V was cut by 0 bases and J by 7 bases, with 16 bases left in between.

The gene calls are TRBV7-9 and TRBJ1-5, with TRBD1 matching 9 bases. The V and J ends lost 5 bases and 4 bases, in that order; junction bases with no gene match: 6. CDR3 size: 15 residues. The V gene's germline CDR1 is SEHNR and CDR2 FQNEAQ (reference sequence). CDR3 sequence reads: CASSPPGTGNQPQHF. CDR3 nucleotide sequence: TGTGCCAGCAGCCCGCCCGGGACAGGGAATCAGCCCCAGCATTTT.

The chain carries TRBV6-4 and TRBJ1-2, with D perhaps matching TRBD1 (5 bases). This CDR3 is 13 amino acids long. The V and J ends lost 6 bases and 4 bases respectively, with 12 bases between them. From germline, CDR1 is MRHNA and CDR2 SNTAGT. CDR3 coding DNA: TGTGCCAGCAGACAGGATCCCCTCTATGGCTACACCTTC. As protein: CASRQDPLYGYTF.

The chain uses TRBV18 and TRBJ2-3; a weak D match, TRBD1 (5 bases). From germline, CDR1 is KGHSH and CDR2 LQKENI. V shed 6 bases and J shed 2 bases, with 12 bases lying between them. This CDR3 spans 14 amino acids. The CDR3 bases are TGTGCCAGCTCGCCGCAGGGCCCCACAGATACGCAGTATTTT. Protein: CASSPQGPTDTQYF.

V and J are TRBV6-5 and TRBJ2-5; D is ambiguous. With 2 bases removed from V and 2 bases from J, the gap between germline ends came to 6 bases. CDR3 length equals 13 residues. The germline CDR1 and CDR2 sequences are MNHEY and SVGAGI. CDR3 sequence: CASSYKPQETQYF. CDR3 DNA: TGTGCCAGCAGTTACAAGCCACAAGAGACCCAGTACTTC.

The chain joins TRBV7-9 to TRBJ2-3, with TRBD2 matching 7 bases. CDR1 is SEHNR, CDR2 FQNEAQ, per germline (reference sequence). CDR3 length: 14 amino acids. V shed 11 bases and J 1 base; nucleotides not matched to a gene: 9. The CDR3 sequence is CALKASGGTDTQYF. DNA of the CDR3: TGTGCCCTTAAAGCCAGCGGGGGCACAGATACGCAGTATTTT.

The rearrangement links TRBV5-4 to TRBJ2-6; a weak D match, TRBD2 (5 bases). Germline assignment: CDR1 SGHNT and CDR2 YYREEE (reference sequence). Trimming pared 5 bases from V and 1 base from J, leaving 7 bases between. The CDR3 has 14 residues. The CDR3 DNA sequence: TGTGCCAGCAGAGAGGGTTCTGGGGCCAACGTCCTGACTTTC. This encodes CASREGSGANVLTF.

This clone was counted once. The V gene is TRBV6-5, the J gene TRBJ2-7; no definite D call. V was cut by 6 bases and J by 2 bases, with 17 bases left in between. This CDR3 has 15 amino acids. Germline assignment: CDR1 MNHEY and CDR2 SVGAGI. CDR3 protein: CASSSSTHGPYEQYF. In DNA form, the CDR3 reads TGTGCCAGCAGCAGCTCCACACATGGACCCTACGAGCAGTACTTC.

This sequence joins TRBV27 and TRBJ2-5; possibly TRBD2 for D (6 bases). V shed 0 bases and J shed 3 bases, with 11 bases lying between them. This CDR3 comprises 15 residues. CDR1 and CDR2 from the germline V gene are MNHEY and SMNVEV (reference sequence). DNA for the CDR3: TGTGCCAGCAGTTTATCGGCGGGACGAAAAGAGACCCAGTACTTC. Translated, it gives CASSLSAGRKETQYF.

V gene TRBV3-1 (or the pseudogene TRBV3-2) combines with J gene TRBJ2-7; no reliable D call. The CDR3 spans 12 residues. Germline V gene data show CDR1 as LGHDT and CDR2 as YNNKEL (reference sequence). V lost 2 bases and J lost 6, with 8 bases in between. The CDR3: CASSQYRSEQYF. CDR3 in DNA: TGTGCCAGCAGCCAATACCGTTCCGAGCAGTACTTC.

This clone was detected once. The V and J genes are TRBV11-2 and TRBJ2-7, with 14 nucleotides matching TRBD2. Germline trimming cut 1 base from V and 5 bases from J; bases unmatched to any gene: 4. Germline assignment: CDR1 SGHAT and CDR2 FQNNGV. The CDR3 spans 16 residues. The CDR3: CASSLVGTSGSNEQYF. The DNA for the CDR3 is TGTGCCAGCAGCTTAGTCGGGACTAGCGGGAGTAACGAGCAGTACTTC.

This rearrangement joins TRBV5-1 to TRBJ1-1, with a tentative D call TRBD1 (5 bases). Germline V gives CDR1 SGHRS, CDR2 YFSETQ. The V and J ends lost 0 bases and 5 bases respectively, with 14 bases between them. This CDR3 is built from 15 residues. The CDR3 region is CASSLDRTPGTEAFF. The CDR3 DNA reads as TGCGCCAGCAGCTTGGATCGGACACCCGGGACTGAAGCTTTCTTT.

The CDR3 protein is CASSSGLAGGYEQFF. The CDR3 bases are TGTGCCAGCAGCTCCGGACTAGCGGGGGGCTATGAGCAGTTCTTC. The V and J genes are TRBV5-5 and TRBJ2-1, with TRBD2 matching 14 bases. V shed 3 bases, J shed 8 bases, and the junction held 4 bases outside the gene matches. The CDR3 extends over 15 amino acids. Germline V gene sequence: CDR1 SGHKS, CDR2 YYEKEE (reference sequence).

This sequence joins TRBV2 and TRBJ2-2, with a weak D call TRBD1 (6 bases). The germline gives CDR1 SNHLY, CDR2 FYNNEI. With 7 bases removed from V and 8 bases from J, the gap between germline ends came to 14 bases. The CDR3 is 13 amino acids. The CDR3 bases are TGTGCCAGCACACAGGGACCAAGGGGGGAGCTGTTTTTT. It encodes CASTQGPRGELFF.

The chain recombines TRBV25-1 with TRBJ2-2, with a tentative D call TRBD1 (5 bases). Germline CDR1 and CDR2: MGHDK and SYGVNS. V lost 7 bases, J lost 7 bases, and 19 bases lay in between. The CDR3 sequence is 15 residues long. The CDR3 reads CASNPTDSFGGELFF. DNA for the CDR3: TGTGCCAGCAACCCAACAGACAGCTTCGGCGGGGAGCTGTTTTTT. Together with reference TRBV25-1 and TRBJ2-2, the CDR3 gives the full variable domain: EADIYQTPRYLVIGTGKKITLECSQTMGHDKMYWYQQDPGMELHLIHYSYGVNSTEKGDLSSESTVSRIRTEHFPLTLESARPSHTSQYLCASNPTDSFGGELFFGEGSRLTVL.

The chain links TRBV7-9 to TRBJ1-1; D might be TRBD1 (6 bases). This CDR3 region has 14 residues. V was clipped by 1 base and J by 5 bases, with 11 bases between them. Germline V gene data show CDR1 as SEHNR and CDR2 as FQNEAQ (reference sequence). CDR3 bases: TGTGCCAGCAGCTTAGTAGGGGGTGGGACTGAAGCTTTCTTT. It yields the protein CASSLVGGGTEAFF.

The J gene is TRBJ1-1, the V gene TRBV6-1; D not resolved. This CDR3 has 17 residues. In germline, CDR1 is MNHNS, CDR2 SASEGT. V dropped 3 bases and J dropped 0 bases, with 17 bases sitting between them. The DNA of the CDR3 is TGTGCCAGCAGTGACTTGACGTCCATGTCTGTGAACACTGAAGCTTTCTTT. Translating it yields CASSDLTSMSVNTEAFF.

Concerning this clone itself: Other nucleotide sequences from this sample produce the same CDR3. CDR3 in amino acids: CASSPSGGNTIYF. The CDR3 DNA reads as TGTGCCAGCAGCCCGTCAGGGGGAAACACCATATATTTT. The V and J genes are TRBV27 and TRBJ1-3; a possible D gene is TRBD1 (5 bases). The germline V gene encodes CDR1 MNHEY and CDR2 SMNVEV (reference sequence). The germline V and J ends were trimmed by 6 bases and 4 bases, with 10 bases remaining between them. The CDR3 is made up of 13 amino acids.

This chain joins TRBV11-3 and TRBJ1-1; 7 positions match TRBD1. V was pared by 6 bases and J by 3 bases, with 4 bases of the junction left unmatched. The germline CDR1 and CDR2 sequences are SGHNT and YENEEA. The CDR3 has 13 amino acids. CDR3 in amino acids: CASSQTGYTEAFF. The CDR3 DNA follows: TGTGCCAGCAGTCAGACAGGGTACACTGAAGCTTTCTTT.

The gene calls are TRBV6-5 and TRBJ1-2, with 7 nucleotides matching TRBD1. Germline V gives CDR1 MNHEY, CDR2 SVGAGI. The CDR3 is 13 residues long. The ends lost 7 bases at V and 5 bases at J; junction bases unmatched: 7. CDR3 region: CASIQQGPYGYTF. CDR3 bases: TGTGCCAGCATACAACAGGGGCCGTATGGCTACACCTTC.

The gene calls are TRBV6-1 and TRBJ1-4; D might be TRBD1 (5 bases). Germline assignment: CDR1 MNHNS and CDR2 SASEGT. The CDR3 loop spans 15 amino acids. The germline V and J ends were trimmed by 2 bases and 0 bases, with 7 bases remaining between them. The CDR3 spells CASSESRATNEKLFF. The CDR3, as DNA: TGTGCCAGCAGTGAAAGCAGGGCAACTAATGAAAAACTGTTTTTT.